These T cell receptor beta chains were read from a single sample in a study of T-cell reconstitution after alpha-beta-depleted transplantation in children. TCRdb re-analysed the PCR reads in MiXCR, keeping a single row per CDR3 protein. The table includes some 600,000 distinct CDR3 sequences, around 16% detected once. The sequencing here drew on PBMCs from the stem cell graft donor, taken from the stem cell graft. The receptors were sampled from a human donor who donated a stem cell graft to a child with acute myeloid leukemia. Each CDR3 is given with its conserved first and last residue. The D gene is left open where the match is weak. Clone size is given for some rows only: seen once, a few or many times, or a class if the clone is expanded.

clone_size j_call d_call v_call cdr3_nt cdr3_aa
many TRBJ1-5 - TRBV6-5 TGTGCCAGCAGTTACTCGGTATCACAGCCCCAGCATTTT CASSYSVSQPQHF
- TRBJ2-1 TRBD2 TRBV20-1 TGCAGTGCTAGAGTCCCACGGACTAGCGGGGGAGGGAATGAGCAGTTCTTC CSARVPRTSGGGNEQFF
few TRBJ2-5 - TRBV7-2 TGTGCCAGCAGCTTAGCGAAGGGAATCCAAGAGACCCAGTACTTC CASSLAKGIQETQYF
many TRBJ1-4 - TRBV6-5 TGTGCCAGCAGTTACGATCGAGAAAAACTGTTTTTT CASSYDREKLFF
few TRBJ2-5 TRBD2 TRBV7-7 TGTGCCAGCAGCTTAGTGCTAGCGGGGGGACAAGAGACCCAGTACTTC CASSLVLAGGQETQYF
many TRBJ2-2 TRBD2 TRBV20-1 TGCAGTGCTAGAGGAGGTCGCGGGGGGACGAACACCGGGGAGCTGTTTTTT CSARGGRGGTNTGELFF
- TRBJ1-2 TRBD1 TRBV28 TGTGCCAGCAACCTTTTCGGACAGGCGGACTATGGCTACACCTTC CASNLFGQADYGYTF
- TRBJ1-2 - TRBV7-9 TGTGCCAGCAGCTTATATCCAGGTGGCTATGGCTACACCTTC CASSLYPGGYGYTF
- TRBJ2-7 - TRBV12-5 TGTGCTAGCTCCGGGGGCCTCGACGAGCAGTACTTC CASSGGLDEQYF
- TRBJ2-5 - TRBV20-1 TGCAGTGCTAGGTTATGGGGCACCCAACAAGAGACCCAGTACTTC CSARLWGTQQETQYF
many TRBJ2-7 - TRBV7-2 TGTGCCAGCAGCTTAGAACTATACGAGCAGTACTTC CASSLELYEQYF
many TRBJ2-7 - TRBV6-5 TGTGCCAGCAGTTACTCGAAAGGGTCTCGGGGCGAGCAGTACTTC CASSYSKGSRGEQYF
few TRBJ2-3 - TRBV5-1 TGCGCCAGCAGCCCACTCCGGGATGTGACAGATACGCAGTATTTT CASSPLRDVTDTQYF
many TRBJ2-5 - TRBV10-1 TGCGCCAGCAGTGAGTCGAAAGGGCAAGAGACCCAGTACTTC CASSESKGQETQYF
many TRBJ2-1 TRBD2 TRBV7-2 TGTGCCAGCAGTTCCCCTAGGCGGGGGGACAATGAGCAGTTCTTC CASSSPRRGDNEQFF
many TRBJ2-3 TRBD1 TRBV7-2 TGTGCCAGCAGACCGGGACAGAGCACAGATACGCAGTATTTT CASRPGQSTDTQYF
- TRBJ2-7 - TRBV29-1 TGCAGCGTTGAAGTTGTACAGCCTTCCTACGAGCAGTACTTC CSVEVVQPSYEQYF
- TRBJ1-2 - TRBV7-3 TGTGCCAGCAGCTTAAGGCTTTTGACGGACATGGCCAAACTGAACTATGGCTACACCTTC CASSLRLLTDMAKLNYGYTF
- TRBJ2-1 TRBD1 TRBV5-1 TGCGCCAGCAGCAAGACAGGGGGCAATGAGCAGTTCTTC CASSKTGGNEQFF
- TRBJ2-2 - TRBV7-2 TGTGCCAGCAGCTCTTCTGGCCGGCGGGCCGGGGAGCTGTTTTTT CASSSSGRRAGELFF
few TRBJ2-3 TRBD1 TRBV20-1 TGCAGTCGGGACAGTAATTACACAGATACGCAGTATTTT CSRDSNYTDTQYF
few TRBJ1-3 - TRBV7-9 TGTGCCAGCAGCTTAACCAAGGGGGCTGGAAACACCATATATTTT CASSLTKGAGNTIYF
many TRBJ1-1 TRBD1 TRBV5-1 TGCGCCAGCAGCTTGCCAGGGGGCATCGGCGACACTGAAGCTTTCTTT CASSLPGGIGDTEAFF